The 25 T cell receptor beta chains presented below share a single source sample, sequenced in a study of vaccination and CD4 T cells after COVID-19. No antigen has been assigned to these receptors. CD4+ T cells that had been cultured provided DNA sequenced with the Oncomine TCR Beta short-read assay. Via MiXCR, TCRdb re-called the PCR reads, giving one row per CDR3 protein. This sample has roughly 4,500 distinct CDR3 sequences, with around 28% found just once. Indicated treatment: roughly 10-day PBMC culture with coronavirus spike peptide pools or control peptides (ViraFEST assay). CD4+ T lymphocytes from the unexposed donor were collected before the COVID-19 pandemic (2011-2018). The material sequenced was CD4+ T cells from blood, cultured in vitro. The receptors shown here come from a human donor in good health.

This clonotype turned up a few times. The junction differs from germline at one of its ends, possibly a read error. The rearrangement links TRBV2 to TRBJ2-7, with TRBD1 matching 7 bases. This CDR3 is built from 14 residues. Germline CDR1 reads SNHLY; CDR2 reads FYNNEI. The chain's CDR3 is CASTPMGQTIWLQF. In nucleotides, the CDR3 is TGTGCCAGCACTCCGATGGGACAGACCATTTGGTTGCAATTC.

This clonotype was detected a few times. The chain recombines TRBV20-1 with TRBJ2-2; a possible D gene is TRBD2 (6 bases). The CDR3 has 17 amino acids. Germline V gene data show CDR1 as DFQATT and CDR2 as SNEGSKA (reference sequence). Trimming took 0 bases from V and 3 from J, leaving 17 bases between them. The CDR3 spells CSARDPGGNEDTGELFF. CDR3 DNA sequence: TGCAGTGCTAGAGACCCAGGAGGGAACGAGGACACCGGGGAGCTGTTTTTT.

This clonotype was counted only a few times. The V gene is TRBV4-2, the J gene TRBJ2-6; D possibly matches TRBD1 or TRBD2 (6 bases each). CDR1 is LGHNA, CDR2 YNFKEQ, per germline. V was pared by 6 bases and J by 0 bases, with 15 bases between. The CDR3 loop spans 17 amino acids. DNA of the CDR3: TGTGCCAGCAGTAGGGGGACTCGACTCTCTGGGGCCAACGTCCTGACTTTC. Protein sequence: CASSRGTRLSGANVLTF.

The chain has TRBV19 and TRBJ1-2; 7 nucleotides agree with TRBD1. The CDR3 has 15 residues. V lost 3 bases and J lost 4; bases outside the gene matches: 8. Germline V CDR1 and CDR2: LNHDA, SQIVND (reference sequence). The CDR3 loop reads CASSIGEGGIYGYTF. Written as DNA, the CDR3 is TGTGCCAGTAGTATTGGGGAAGGGGGCATCTATGGCTACACCTTC.

Only a few counts were recorded for this clonotype. This chain uses TRBV10-2 with TRBJ1-2, with a possible D match to TRBD1 (5 bases). Germline V CDR1 and CDR2: WSHSY, SAAADI. The V gene lost 6 bases and the J gene lost 8 bases, with 19 bases spanning the gap. CDR3 size: 14 residues. The CDR3 is CASRRGSGTTGYTF. The CDR3 DNA follows: TGCGCCAGCAGACGTGGTTCGGGGACGACGGGCTACACCTTC.

The chain joins TRBV10-1 to TRBJ1-4, with D unresolved. CDR1 and CDR2 from the germline V gene are WNHNN and SYGVQD (reference sequence). V shed 3 bases and J shed 11 bases, with 13 bases lying between them. The CDR3 extends over 13 amino acids. In nucleotides, the CDR3 is TGCGCCAGCAGTGACGGGCCTCGGGAGAAACTGTTTTTT. It codes for CASSDGPREKLFF.

V is TRBV7-9 and J is TRBJ2-3; 8 bases line up with TRBD1. CDR3 size: 17 residues. V was clipped by 5 bases and J by 4 bases; unmatched bases: 14. Looked up from germline, CDR1 is SEHNR and CDR2 is FQNEAQ (reference sequence). CDR3: CASSAPGQGLGPDTQYF. The CDR3 DNA follows: TGTGCCAGCAGCGCCCCCGGACAGGGCCTGGGGCCAGATACGCAGTATTTT.

This clonotype turned up a few times. The rearrangement links TRBV6-1 to TRBJ1-2; 10 bases fit TRBD1. The CDR3 extends over 12 amino acids. J lost 10 bases, V lost 8 bases, and 7 bases had no gene match. The V gene's germline CDR1 is MNHNS and CDR2 SASEGT. CDR3 bases: TGTGCCAGCTCGGGACAGGGGTTAGTCTACACCTTC. Residues: CASSGQGLVYTF.

The chain links TRBV12-3 or TRBV12-4 to TRBJ2-5; 11 bases match TRBD2. This CDR3 has 15 amino acids. Losses at the gene ends were 4 bases for V and 5 bases for J; bases not matched to a gene: 6. In DNA, the CDR3 is TGTGCCAGCAGTTCGATGACTAGCGGGGCGGAGACCCAGTACTTC. Encoded protein: CASSSMTSGAETQYF.

This chain links TRBV21-1 with TRBJ1-2. TRBV21-1 is a known pseudogene. The CDR3 loop spans 14 amino acids. CDR3 nucleotide sequence: TGTGCCAGCAGCAAAGAGGCCAGGGAGGATGGCTACACCTTC. It encodes CASSKEAREDGYTF.

CDR3 region: CASSEIANTGELFF. CDR3 DNA sequence: TGTGCCAGCAGTGAAATTGCGAACACCGGGGAGCTGTTTTTT. The rearrangement joins TRBV25-1 to TRBJ2-2; D call uncertain. There are 14 residues in the CDR3. Germline assignment: CDR1 MGHDK and CDR2 SYGVNS. The V end was cut by 2 bases, the J end by 0 bases, with 4 bases between.

A single count supports this clonotype. This CDR3 is CASSQEWDSHNEAFF. For the CDR3, the DNA is TGTGCCAGCAGCCAAGAATGGGACAGTCACAATGAAGCTTTCTTT. The V call is TRBV3-1, the J call TRBJ1-1; TRBD1 aligns across 7 bases. The CDR3 runs to 15 residues. From germline, CDR1 is LGHDT and CDR2 YNNKEL (reference sequence). V shed 0 bases, J shed 7 bases, and the junction held 8 bases outside the gene matches.

V gene TRBV6-1 combines with J gene TRBJ2-7, with 12 bases aligning to TRBD2. Germline values: CDR1 MNHNS, CDR2 SASEGT. V shed 6 bases and J 3 bases; nucleotides not matched to a gene: 6. This CDR3 has 15 residues. The CDR3 DNA reads as TGTGCCAGCAGGGCGGGACTAGCGGGTCTCTACGAGCAGTACTTC. Protein sequence: CASRAGLAGLYEQYF.

V usage is TRBV5-1 and J usage is TRBJ2-4, with TRBD1 identical over 7 bases. CDR1 and CDR2 (germline): SGHRS, YFSETQ. The junction had 8 bases not matched to a gene; V was cut back by 1 base and J by 7 bases. CDR3 length equals 15 residues. CDR3 bases: TGCGCCAGCAGCTTGATCAGGGGCAGGGGGAACATTCAGTACTTC. This encodes CASSLIRGRGNIQYF. The full variable domain, in which reference TRBV5-1 and TRBJ2-4 provide the parts outside the CDR3, is KAGVTQTPRYLIKTRGQQVTLSCSPISGHRSVSWYQQTPGQGLQFLFEYFSETQRNKGNFPGRFSGRQFSNSRSEMNVSTLELGDSALYLCASSLIRGRGNIQYFGAGTRLSVL.

This chain joins TRBV11-3 and TRBJ1-1; D not resolved. CDR3 length: 14 amino acids. Germline CDR1 SGHNT, CDR2 YENEEA. The V end lost 5 bases, the J end lost 5 bases, and 15 bases lay between the germline ends. DNA for the CDR3: TGTGCCAGCAGCCCCTCGGGTCCGGGAACTGAAGCTTTCTTT. Residues: CASSPSGPGTEAFF. Drawing the rest from reference TRBV11-3 and TRBJ1-1, the complete variable domain is EAGVVQSPRYKIIEKKQPVAFWCNPISGHNTLYWYLQNLGQGPELLIRYENEEAVDDSQLPKDRFSAERLKGVDSTLKIQPAELGDSAVYLCASSPSGPGTEAFFGQGTRLTVV.

This clonotype was observed a handful of times. The chain joins TRBV7-2 to TRBJ2-6; tentative D call: TRBD2 (6 bases). Trimming shortened V by 4 bases and J by 12 bases, and 13 bases separated the two germline ends. This CDR3 contains 13 residues. Germline CDR1 is SGHTA and CDR2 is FQGNSA. The CDR3 nucleotides read TGTGCCAGCAGCTCGGGACTGCCTGGCGTCCTGACTTTC. Translated: CASSSGLPGVLTF.

The chain links TRBV6-2 or TRBV6-3 to TRBJ1-1; D is ambiguous. Trimming took 4 bases from V and 3 from J, leaving 9 bases between them. Germline CDR1 and CDR2: MNHEY and SVGEGT. This CDR3 is 13 amino acids long. DNA for the CDR3: TGTGCCAGCAGTTTCAAAAGGGACACTGAAGCTTTCTTT. Its protein is CASSFKRDTEAFF.

This chain uses TRBV28 with TRBJ2-3, with D possibly TRBD2 on 6 matching bases. This CDR3 has 16 residues. V lost 2 bases and J 2 bases, leaving 14 bases between the germline ends. CDR1 is MDHEN and CDR2 is SYDVKM in the germline V gene. This CDR3 is CASSLMLTSYTDTQYF. As DNA, the CDR3 is TGTGCCAGCAGTTTAATGTTAACTAGCTACACAGATACGCAGTATTTT.

This clonotype was recorded a few times. V gene TRBV20-1 combines with J gene TRBJ2-5, with a tentative D call TRBD2 (7 bases). CDR1 is DFQATT and CDR2 is SNEGSKA in the germline V gene (reference sequence). The CDR3 contains 14 residues. Trimming took off 6 bases at V and 5 bases at J, with 19 bases between the two ends. For the CDR3, the DNA is TGCAGTGCCAAAAAGACGGGGAGGGGGGAGACCCAGTACTTC. It encodes CSAKKTGRGETQYF.

CDR3 sequence: CASSWRDRSLWPQHF. CDR3 nucleotides: TGTGCCAGCAGTTGGCGAGACCGAAGTTTATGGCCCCAGCATTTT. V is TRBV6-2 or TRBV6-3 and J is TRBJ1-5; D is unclear. This CDR3 is built from 15 residues. V was clipped by 4 bases and J by 9 bases, with 19 bases between them. The germline gives CDR1 MNHEY, CDR2 SVGEGT.

Only a few counts were recorded for this clonotype. The chain joins TRBV7-8 to TRBJ2-7; 8 nucleotides line up with TRBD1. The CDR3 loop spans 17 amino acids. The ends lost 1 base at V and 2 bases at J; junction bases unmatched: 10. Looked up from germline, CDR1 is SGHVS and CDR2 is FQNEAQ. The CDR3 reads CASSLGVDRDIPYEQYF. CDR3 DNA sequence: TGTGCCAGCAGCTTAGGAGTGGACAGGGATATTCCCTACGAGCAGTACTTC.

A note on this clonotype: An end of the junction differs from the germline gene, which may be a read error. This rearrangement joins TRBV2 to TRBJ1-1; 7 positions match TRBD1. The germline V gene has CDR1 SNHLY and CDR2 FYNNEI. This CDR3 region has 16 residues. The CDR3 bases are TGTGCCAGCAGTGCAACCGTCCCGGGACAGTCCGCGCGGGTCAAATTT. It specifies CASSATVPGQSARVKF. Together with reference TRBV2 and TRBJ1-1, the CDR3 gives the full variable domain: EPEVTQTPSHQVTQMGQEVILRCVPISNHLYFYWYRQILGQKVEFLVSFYNNEISEKSEIFDDQFSVERPDGSNFTLKIRSTKLEDSAMYFCASSATVPGQSARVKFGQGTRLTVV.

This clonotype was seen a few times. The gene calls are TRBV6-5 and TRBJ2-7; the D gene is possibly TRBD1 (5 bases). There are 12 residues in the CDR3. V was cut by 2 bases and J by 5 bases, with 7 bases left in between. Germline-derived CDR1 and CDR2 are MNHEY and SVGAGI. CDR3 residues: CASSYGADEQYF. The CDR3 DNA reads as TGTGCCAGCAGTTACGGGGCAGACGAGCAGTACTTC.

The V call is TRBV27, the J call TRBJ2-7; D not certain. V was cut by 6 bases and J by 3 bases, with 12 bases left in between. This CDR3 has 13 residues. Germline CDR1 MNHEY, CDR2 SMNVEV (reference sequence). The CDR3: CASSMGISYEQYF. The CDR3 region has the DNA TGTGCCAGCAGCATGGGGATAAGCTACGAGCAGTACTTC.

In its sample, this clonotype was seen a few times. V and J are TRBV4-1 and TRBJ2-7, with D perhaps matching TRBD2 (5 bases). The CDR3 loop spans 16 amino acids. The V end was cut by 1 base, the J end by 0 bases, with 13 bases between. Germline-derived CDR1 and CDR2 are MGHRA and YSYEKL. CDR3: CASSQVPGKSSYEQYF. The CDR3 region has the DNA TGCGCCAGCAGCCAAGTACCCGGGAAGTCCTCCTACGAGCAGTACTTC.